These 18 T cell receptor beta chains share one sample of origin, sequenced in a study of control samples from healthy donors and cancer patients. Sequencing was performed with immunoSEQ multiplex PCR; in TCRdb, only in-frame clones are kept and a portion is missing. The sample lists 100,000 to 150,000 clones; approximately 88% were seen once. The sequencing input was blood. Every receptor here comes from a man aged 50 to 60 in good health.

The chain uses TRBV19 and TRBJ1-1; 8 bases line up with TRBD1. The J segment lost 3 bases and the V segment lost 3 bases, leaving 6 bases of the junction unmatched. This CDR3 region has 15 residues. Germline V gene data show CDR1 as LNHDA and CDR2 as SQIVND (reference sequence). The CDR3 DNA reads TGTGCCAGTAGTATGGCAGGGGGCCGGGACACTGAAGCTTTCTTT. This translates into CASSMAGGRDTEAFF.

This chain links TRBV10-3 with TRBJ1-1, with D unclear. The CDR3 runs to 14 residues. The germline V gene has CDR1 ENHRY and CDR2 SYGVKD. Trimming pared 7 bases from V and 6 bases from J, leaving 18 bases between. For the CDR3, the DNA is TGTGCCATCACTCGTGACGGAGGTGGGTCTGAAGCTTTCTTT. Its protein product is CAITRDGGGSEAFF.

The V call is TRBV27, the J call TRBJ1-5; a weak D match, TRBD1 (5 bases). The CDR3 sequence is 13 residues long. The ends were cut back, 4 bases at V and 3 bases at J, with 7 bases in the middle. CDR1 and CDR2 from the germline V gene are MNHEY and SMNVEV (reference sequence). For the CDR3, the DNA is TGTGCCAGCAGTTACAGGTTCAATCAGCCCCAGCATTTT. Amino acids: CASSYRFNQPQHF.

V usage is TRBV19 and J usage is TRBJ2-3, with no clear D. Germline values: CDR1 LNHDA, CDR2 SQIVND (reference sequence). The CDR3 is made up of 13 amino acids. The ends were cut back, 5 bases at V and 4 bases at J, with 10 bases in the middle. As DNA, the CDR3 is TGTGCCAGTAGTGTGGACCGGGCAGATACGCAGTATTTT. Protein sequence: CASSVDRADTQYF.

This clone was counted many times. The chain joins TRBV7-2 to TRBJ2-7; 10 bases match TRBD2. In germline, CDR1 is SGHTA, CDR2 FQGNSA. The CDR3 spans 16 residues. V shed 2 bases, J shed 2 bases, and the junction held 6 bases outside the gene matches. CDR3 DNA sequence: TGTGCCAGCAGCTTAACTAGCGGGATGTCCCCCTACGAGCAGTACTTC. It codes for CASSLTSGMSPYEQYF.

This chain connects TRBV5-1 to TRBJ1-2; TRBD1 matches at 8 bases. With 0 bases clipped from V and 8 bases from J, the junction kept 6 bases outside the gene matches. The CDR3 has 14 amino acids. Germline V CDR1 and CDR2: SGHRS, YFSETQ. Here the CDR3 DNA reads TGCGCCAGCAGCTTGGGGGACAGGACCGGCGGCTACACCTTC. The encoded protein is CASSLGDRTGGYTF.

The chain uses TRBV14 and TRBJ2-1; TRBD1 matches at 9 bases. Germline CDR1 is SGHDN and CDR2 is FVKESK. The V and J ends lost 4 bases and 5 bases, in that order; junction bases with no gene match: 9. The CDR3 has 16 residues. DNA for the CDR3: TGTGCCAGCAGCCCCCTACGGACAGGGGTGAACAATGAGCAGTTCTTC. This translates into CASSPLRTGVNNEQFF.

The rearrangement joins TRBV7-9 to TRBJ1-1; TRBD1 aligns across 7 bases. The CDR3 loop spans 12 amino acids. The ends lost 2 bases at V and 9 bases at J; junction bases unmatched: 3. Germline CDR1 and CDR2: SEHNR and FQNEAQ (reference sequence). The CDR3 loop is CASSLSTGKAFF. CDR3 sequence (DNA): TGTGCCAGCAGCTTATCGACAGGGAAAGCTTTCTTT.

The chain uses TRBV10-3 and TRBJ2-7; D is unclear. Germline CDR1 reads ENHRY; CDR2 reads SYGVKD. CDR3 length equals 18 residues. The ends were cut back, 4 bases at V and 0 bases at J, with 22 bases in the middle. CDR3 sequence: CAISGDGKGRPSSYEQYF. The CDR3 DNA follows: TGTGCCATCAGTGGGGATGGGAAGGGCCGGCCAAGCTCCTACGAGCAGTACTTC.

The CDR3: CASSQGLGEGISNQPQHF. The CDR3 DNA reads as TGCGCCAGCAGCCAAGGGTTGGGAGAGGGTATCAGCAATCAGCCCCAGCATTTT. The J gene is TRBJ1-5, the V gene TRBV4-1; D gene uncertain. Looked up from germline, CDR1 is MGHRA and CDR2 is YSYEKL. Trimming took off 1 base at V and 1 base at J, with 17 bases between the two ends. The CDR3 contains 18 residues.

The rearrangement joins TRBV2 to TRBJ1-5; D unclear. Germline CDR1 reads SNHLY; CDR2 reads FYNNEI. V was clipped by 9 bases and J by 9 bases, with 21 bases between them. The CDR3 is made up of 14 amino acids. In nucleotides, the CDR3 is TGTGCCAGTGAGGGCCAGGTACAAGAGGCGCCCCAGCATTTT. The encoded protein is CASEGQVQEAPQHF.

The chain is built from TRBV9 and TRBJ1-2, with 8 bases fitting TRBD1. The CDR3 has 13 residues. V lost 2 bases, J lost 6 bases, and 3 bases stayed unmatched. CDR1 is SGDLS and CDR2 is YYNGEE in the germline V gene. The CDR3 nucleotides read TGTGCCAGCAGCGTGACAGGGGTAAATGGCTACACCTTC. As protein: CASSVTGVNGYTF.

The genes are TRBV7-6 and TRBJ1-6, with D unresolved. The length of the CDR3 is 15 residues. The V gene lost 2 bases and the J gene lost 0 bases, with 5 bases spanning the gap. Germline CDR1 is SGHVS and CDR2 is FNYEAQ. The CDR3 is CASSLTSSYNSPLHF. As DNA, the CDR3 is TGTGCCAGCAGCTTAACTAGCTCCTATAATTCACCCCTCCACTTT.

The J gene is TRBJ2-1, the V gene TRBV11-2; tentative D call: TRBD1 (5 bases). From germline, CDR1 is SGHAT and CDR2 FQNNGV. The V gene lost 5 bases and the J gene lost 0 bases, with 17 bases spanning the gap. This CDR3 comprises 17 residues. The DNA of the CDR3 is TGTGCCAGCAGCCATCCCACCAGGGCTTACTCCTACAATGAGCAGTTCTTC. This translates into CASSHPTRAYSYNEQFF.

This clone was counted only a few times. The chain recombines TRBV25-1 with TRBJ2-7, with a tentative D call TRBD2 (5 bases). This CDR3 contains 14 residues. Germline CDR1 and CDR2: MGHDK and SYGVNS. The V gene lost 9 bases and the J gene lost 0 bases, with 15 bases spanning the gap. The CDR3 nucleotides are TGTGCCAGTACGGACTTCCAGAGCTCCTACGAGCAGTACTTC. Residues: CASTDFQSSYEQYF.

V gene TRBV9 combines with J gene TRBJ1-1, with D maybe TRBD1 (6 bases). The V end was cut by 4 bases, the J end by 0 bases, with 16 bases between. Germline V lookup: CDR1 SGDLS, CDR2 YYNGEE. The CDR3 is 16 amino acids. The CDR3 nucleotides read TGTGCCAGCAGCCCAGGGGACCGGGAGATGAACACTGAAGCTTTCTTT. Protein: CASSPGDREMNTEAFF.

The J gene is TRBJ2-7, the V gene TRBV9, with TRBD1 matching 7 bases. The CDR3 runs 14 residues. The V gene end was trimmed by 4 bases and the J gene end by 7 bases; junction bases not matched to a gene: 11. Germline values: CDR1 SGDLS, CDR2 YYNGEE. The CDR3 here is CASSQSSGTAEQYF. The CDR3 DNA reads as TGTGCCAGCAGCCAGTCCTCCGGGACAGCGGAGCAGTACTTC.

The J gene is TRBJ2-1, the V gene TRBV19; possible D gene TRBD1, 6 bases. V lost 3 bases, J lost 4 bases, and 13 bases lay in between. Germline V lookup: CDR1 LNHDA, CDR2 SQIVND (reference sequence). CDR3 length equals 15 residues. CDR3 DNA: TGTGCCAGTAGTATTTTCAGGGGAAATTACAATGAGCAGTTCTTC. Amino acid sequence: CASSIFRGNYNEQFF.